The 16 T cell receptor beta chains below come from one sample, sequenced in a study of blood T cell repertoires in COVID-19. The assay was immunoSEQ multiplex PCR, and TCRdb's table has in-frame clones only and misses some. The table records about 160,000 clones, around 90% of them present only once. Sequencing used peripheral blood. These receptor sequences come from a woman aged 60 to 75 who had recovered from COVID-19.

V is TRBV20-1 and J is TRBJ1-1; 9 bases align to TRBD1. CDR3 length: 15 residues. J was trimmed by 6 bases and V by 3 bases; bases with no gene match: 11. CDR1 is DFQATT, CDR2 SNEGSKA, per germline (reference sequence). The CDR3 DNA reads as TGCAGTGCTAGTGGACAGGGGAGGTCGATCCCTGAAGCTTTCTTT. The encoded protein is CSASGQGRSIPEAFF.

This sequence joins TRBV5-1 and TRBJ1-2; D gene uncertain. The ends were cut back, 1 base at V and 4 bases at J, with 11 bases in the middle. CDR1 and CDR2 (germline): SGHRS, YFSETQ. There are 14 residues in the CDR3. The CDR3 coding sequence is TGCGCCAGCAGCTTGACTCTTAGTGGCTATGGCTACACCTTC. As protein: CASSLTLSGYGYTF. Supplemented by reference TRBV5-1 and TRBJ1-2, the full variable domain reads KAGVTQTPRYLIKTRGQQVTLSCSPISGHRSVSWYQQTPGQGLQFLFEYFSETQRNKGNFPGRFSGRQFSNSRSEMNVSTLELGDSALYLCASSLTLSGYGYTFGSGTRLTVV.

This clone was observed a few times. The V gene is TRBV4-1, the J gene TRBJ2-4; 11 bases line up with TRBD1. The CDR3 spans 14 residues. With 4 bases clipped from V and 7 bases from J, the junction kept 3 bases outside the gene matches. In germline, CDR1 is MGHRA, CDR2 YSYEKL. The CDR3 loop is CASSLGQGANIQYF. CDR3 nucleotide sequence: TGCGCCAGCAGCCTCGGACAGGGGGCGAACATTCAGTACTTC.

V gene TRBV6-5 combines with J gene TRBJ1-5; a weak D match, TRBD1 (6 bases). The germline V and J ends were trimmed by 4 bases and 1 base, with 11 bases remaining between them. The CDR3 sequence is 15 residues long. Germline V gene sequence: CDR1 MNHEY, CDR2 SVGAGI. This CDR3 reads CASSSRGQSNQPQHF. Here the CDR3 DNA reads TGTGCCAGCAGTTCCAGGGGTCAAAGCAATCAGCCCCAGCATTTT.

This chain connects TRBV29-1 to TRBJ2-7; TRBD1 matches at 7 bases. CDR1 is SQVTM, CDR2 ANQGSEA, per germline. The trim removed 3 bases at V and 0 bases at J, leaving 14 bases unmatched. This CDR3 comprises 17 residues. For the CDR3, the DNA is TGCAGCGTTGAGGCCGTCAAATTGGGACAGATCTCCTACGAGCAGTACTTC. It codes for CSVEAVKLGQISYEQYF.

The chain uses TRBV5-1 and TRBJ1-5; 7 bases map to TRBD1. Germline V CDR1 and CDR2: SGHRS, YFSETQ. With V trimmed by 3 bases and J by 3 bases, 3 bases remained unmatched. CDR3 length: 14 residues. The CDR3 DNA is TGCGCCAGCAGCTCCGGGACAGTCAATCAGCCCCAGCATTTT. This gives the protein CASSSGTVNQPQHF.

The rearrangement joins TRBV28 to TRBJ2-7; 8 bases line up with TRBD1. The trim removed 6 bases at V and 4 bases at J, leaving 11 bases unmatched. The CDR3 sequence is 15 residues long. Germline assignment: CDR1 MDHEN and CDR2 SYDVKM. In DNA, the CDR3 is TGTGCCAGCAGCCCCGGACAGGGAGGAATGTACGAGCAGTACTTC. The encoded protein is CASSPGQGGMYEQYF.

This chain connects TRBV7-8 to TRBJ1-5, with no clear D. Trimming left V 7 bases short and J 3 bases short, with 10 bases between. Per the germline V gene, CDR1 is SGHVS and CDR2 is FQNEAQ. The CDR3 is made up of 13 amino acids. DNA for the CDR3: TGTGCCAGCACCCCACAGCTCAATCAGCCCCAGCATTTT. Its translation is CASTPQLNQPQHF.

V is TRBV3-1 (or the pseudogene TRBV3-2) and J is TRBJ2-7, with TRBD1 matching 9 bases. The V gene end was trimmed by 4 bases and the J gene end by 5 bases; junction bases not matched to a gene: 6. From germline, CDR1 is LGHDT and CDR2 YNNKEL (reference sequence). The length of the CDR3 is 14 residues. CDR3 bases: TGTGCCAGCAGCCTATCACAGGGGGCACACGAGCAGTACTTC. This codes for CASSLSQGAHEQYF.

This chain uses TRBV5-1 with TRBJ2-7; D uncertain. This CDR3 has 13 amino acids. V shed 0 bases and J shed 7 bases, with 11 bases lying between them. CDR1 is SGHRS, CDR2 YFSETQ, per germline. The CDR3 sequence: CASSLDTPREQYF. Here the CDR3 DNA reads TGCGCCAGCAGCTTGGATACCCCGAGGGAGCAGTACTTC.

This chain links TRBV27 with TRBJ2-7; 7 bases are shared with TRBD2. CDR1 is MNHEY, CDR2 SMNVEV, per germline (reference sequence). J gave up 6 bases and V 6 bases, and 5 bases lay outside the gene matches. The CDR3 sequence is 12 residues long. The CDR3 DNA is TGTGCCAGCAGATCCCCGGGGGGCGAGCAGTACTTC. This gives the protein CASRSPGGEQYF.

The DNA of the CDR3 is TGTGCCTGGAGTGCAGGGGCCGAGCAGTACTTC. Protein product: CAWSAGAEQYF. This chain uses TRBV30 with TRBJ2-7; a possible D gene is TRBD1 (6 bases). CDR1 and CDR2 from the germline V gene are GTSNPN and SVGIG (reference sequence). This CDR3 is 11 amino acids long. Trimming left V 1 base short and J 6 bases short, with 7 bases between. The whole variable domain, filled in from reference TRBV30 and TRBJ2-7, reads SQTIHQWPATLVQPVGSPLSLECTVEGTSNPNLYWYRQAAGRGLQLLFYSVGIGQISSEVPQNLSASRPQDRQFILSSKKLLLSDSGFYLCAWSAGAEQYFGPGTRLTVT.

The V and J genes are TRBV24-1 and TRBJ2-3, with D maybe TRBD2 (5 bases). The CDR3 has 17 residues. Trimming removed 4 bases from V and 6 bases from J, with 22 bases in between. CDR1 KGHDR and CDR2 SFDVKD come from the germline V gene. The CDR3 here is CATSDHKLGLGWDTQYF. The CDR3 nucleotides read TGTGCCACCAGTGACCACAAACTCGGACTGGGGTGGGATACGCAGTATTTT.

The chain has TRBV29-1 and TRBJ2-1, with TRBD2 identical over 8 bases. The germline V gene has CDR1 SQVTM and CDR2 ANQGSEA. Trimming cost V 5 bases and J 7 bases; bases outside gene matches: 7. This CDR3 comprises 13 residues. CDR3 nucleotide sequence: TGCAGCGTTTCCGCGGGGGGTTGGAATGAGCAGTTCTTC. It translates to CSVSAGGWNEQFF.

The chain couples TRBV6-5 to TRBJ2-7; 7 positions match TRBD1. CDR1 and CDR2 from the germline V gene are MNHEY and SVGAGI. The CDR3 covers 13 residues. V trimming: 2 bases; J trimming: 5 bases; junction bases outside the gene matches: 3. CDR3 in amino acids: CASSYTQGDEQYF. CDR3 DNA: TGTGCCAGCAGTTACACTCAGGGGGACGAGCAGTACTTC.

The chain uses TRBV29-1 and TRBJ2-7, with D possibly TRBD1 on 5 matching bases. Trimming removed 4 bases at V and 3 bases at J, with 10 bases between. This CDR3 comprises 12 residues. Germline lookup yields CDR1 SQVTM and CDR2 ANQGSEA. Here the CDR3 DNA reads TGCAGCGTTGTGACAGCTAACTACGAGCAGTACTTC. Amino acid sequence: CSVVTANYEQYF.